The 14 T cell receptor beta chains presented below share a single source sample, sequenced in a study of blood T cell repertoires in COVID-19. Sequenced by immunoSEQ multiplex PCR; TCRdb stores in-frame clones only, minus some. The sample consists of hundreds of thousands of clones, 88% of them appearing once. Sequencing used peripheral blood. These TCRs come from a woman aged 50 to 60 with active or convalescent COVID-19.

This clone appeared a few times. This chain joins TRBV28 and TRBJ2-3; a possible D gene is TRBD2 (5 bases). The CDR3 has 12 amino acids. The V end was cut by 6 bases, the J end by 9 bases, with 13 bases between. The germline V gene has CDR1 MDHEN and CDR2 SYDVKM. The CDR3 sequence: CASSSNGVTQYF. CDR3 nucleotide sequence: TGTGCCAGCAGCTCGAACGGGGTAACGCAGTATTTT.

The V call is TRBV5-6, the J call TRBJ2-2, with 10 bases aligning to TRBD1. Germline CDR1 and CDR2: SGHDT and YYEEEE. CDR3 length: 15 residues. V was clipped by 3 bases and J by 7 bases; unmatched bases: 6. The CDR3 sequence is CASSSGQGVIGELFF. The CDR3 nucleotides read TGTGCCAGCAGCTCTGGACAGGGGGTTATCGGGGAGCTGTTTTTT. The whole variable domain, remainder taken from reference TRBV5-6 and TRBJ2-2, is DAGVTQSPTHLIKTRGQQVTLRCSPKSGHDTVSWYQQALGQGPQFIFQYYEEEERQRGNFPDRFSGHQFPNYSSELNVNALLLGDSALYLCASSSGQGVIGELFFGEGSRLTVL.

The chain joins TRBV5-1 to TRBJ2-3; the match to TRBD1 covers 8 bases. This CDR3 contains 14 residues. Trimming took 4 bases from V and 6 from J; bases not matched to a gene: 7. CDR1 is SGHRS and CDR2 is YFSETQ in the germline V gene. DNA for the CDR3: TGCGCCAGCAGCCCCGGGACAGGCCCGGATACGCAGTATTTT. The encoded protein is CASSPGTGPDTQYF.

The CDR3 nucleotides are TGTGCCAGCAGTAACCGGGGAGGGGTTGGCTACACCTTC. Amino acid sequence: CASSNRGGVGYTF. The chain recombines TRBV12-3 or TRBV12-4 with TRBJ1-2, with D tentatively TRBD1 (5 bases). The CDR3 runs to 13 residues. With 5 bases removed from V and 7 bases from J, the gap between germline ends came to 14 bases.

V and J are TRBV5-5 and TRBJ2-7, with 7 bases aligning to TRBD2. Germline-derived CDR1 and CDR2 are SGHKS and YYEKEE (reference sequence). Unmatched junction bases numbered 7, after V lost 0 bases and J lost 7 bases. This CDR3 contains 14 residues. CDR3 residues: CASSLAAGAREQYF. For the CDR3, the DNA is TGTGCCAGCAGCTTGGCTGCGGGAGCGAGGGAGCAGTACTTC.

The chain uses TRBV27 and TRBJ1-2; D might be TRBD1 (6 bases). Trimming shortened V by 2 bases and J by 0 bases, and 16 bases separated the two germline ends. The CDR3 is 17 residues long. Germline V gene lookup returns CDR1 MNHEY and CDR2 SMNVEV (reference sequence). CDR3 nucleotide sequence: TGTGCCAGCAGTTTAACAGGGAGGGAGGGCGCTAACTATGGCTACACCTTC. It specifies CASSLTGREGANYGYTF.

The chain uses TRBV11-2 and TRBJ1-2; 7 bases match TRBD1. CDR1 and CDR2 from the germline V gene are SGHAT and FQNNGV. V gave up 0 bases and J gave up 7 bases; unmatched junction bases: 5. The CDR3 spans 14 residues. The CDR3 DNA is TGTGCCAGCAGCTTAGACCTGCGACAGGGTGGCTACACCTTC. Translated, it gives CASSLDLRQGGYTF.

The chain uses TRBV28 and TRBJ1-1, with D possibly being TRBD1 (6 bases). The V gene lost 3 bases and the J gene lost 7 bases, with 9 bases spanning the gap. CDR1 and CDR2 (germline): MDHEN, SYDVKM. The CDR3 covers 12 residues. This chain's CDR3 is CASSFLGGEAFF. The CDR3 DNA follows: TGTGCCAGCAGTTTCCTAGGGGGTGAAGCTTTCTTT.

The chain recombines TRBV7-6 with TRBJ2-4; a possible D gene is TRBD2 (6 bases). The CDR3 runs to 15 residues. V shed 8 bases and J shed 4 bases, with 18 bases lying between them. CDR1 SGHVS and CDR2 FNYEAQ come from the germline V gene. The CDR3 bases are TGTGCCAGCTCCTTAAGGAGTGGGACTAAAAACATTCAGTACTTC. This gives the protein CASSLRSGTKNIQYF.

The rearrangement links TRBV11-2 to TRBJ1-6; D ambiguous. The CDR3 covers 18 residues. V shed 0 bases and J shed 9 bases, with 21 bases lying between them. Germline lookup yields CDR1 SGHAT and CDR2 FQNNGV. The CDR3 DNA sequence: TGTGCCAGCAGCTTAGATTCGGGGTCTTGGGCTTCGGCTTCACCCCTCCACTTT. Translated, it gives CASSLDSGSWASASPLHF.

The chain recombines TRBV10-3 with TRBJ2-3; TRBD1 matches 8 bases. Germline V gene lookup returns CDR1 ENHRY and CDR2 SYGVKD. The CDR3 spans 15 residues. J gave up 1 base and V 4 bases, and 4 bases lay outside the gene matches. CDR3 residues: CAISAPGQGTDTQYF. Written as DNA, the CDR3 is TGTGCCATCAGTGCTCCGGGACAGGGCACAGATACGCAGTATTTT.

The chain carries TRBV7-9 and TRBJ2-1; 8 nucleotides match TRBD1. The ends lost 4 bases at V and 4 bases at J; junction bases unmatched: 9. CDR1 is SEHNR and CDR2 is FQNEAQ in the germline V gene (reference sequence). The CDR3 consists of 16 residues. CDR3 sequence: CASSSTDRAHYNEQFF. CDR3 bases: TGTGCCAGCAGCTCGACGGACAGGGCGCATTACAATGAGCAGTTCTTC.

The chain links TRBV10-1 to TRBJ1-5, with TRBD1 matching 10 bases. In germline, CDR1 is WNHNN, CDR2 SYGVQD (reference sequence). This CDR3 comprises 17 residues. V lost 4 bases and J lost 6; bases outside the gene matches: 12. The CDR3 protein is CASSVTVDRGSIQPQHF. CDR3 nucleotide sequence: TGCGCCAGCAGTGTAACAGTGGACAGGGGGTCTATTCAGCCCCAGCATTTT.

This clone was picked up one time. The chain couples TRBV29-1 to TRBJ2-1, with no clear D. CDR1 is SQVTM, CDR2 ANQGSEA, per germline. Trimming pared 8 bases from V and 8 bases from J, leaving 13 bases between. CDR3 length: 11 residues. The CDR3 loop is CSPRWMDEQFF. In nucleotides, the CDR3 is TGCAGCCCCAGGTGGATGGATGAGCAGTTCTTC.